This T cell receptor beta chain was documented in a study of neoadjuvant anti-PD-1 for oral cavity cancer (dated by TCRdb to the early 2020s). Concerning the study at large: Patients mostly received three to four biweekly doses of nivolumab at 3 mg/kg before curative-intent surgical resection. A fourth nivolumab dose was given around day 43 to patients without progression, and definitive surgical resection was performed in those patients on days 50-56. Responders were defined as patients with complete response, partial response or stable disease by RECIST 1.1; non-responders were defined as patients with progression. A 33% response rate was observed in the parent correlative cohort, in which about 12 patients were included. What the work shows at the level of the full study, not this receptor alone: Larger post-treatment sizes of preexisting intratumoral clones correlated with greater tumor shrinkage, suggesting expansion of preexisting clones contributed to response. Higher pretreatment blood Treg/Th17 ratios correlated with both higher pretreatment blood TCRbeta clonality and lower post-treatment tumor TCRbeta clonality. Only a few patients per response group were included in the TCR analyses, and larger cohorts for validation were called for by the authors.

Interpreted using the paper, the time point label stands for: after neoadjuvant nivolumab, at surgical resection. Patients were newly diagnosed with stage II-IVA oral cavity squamous cell carcinoma and had received no prior systemic or radiation treatment. The cohort consisted of patients with HPV-negative, locally advanced oral cavity squamous cell carcinoma. Samples were obtained from a longitudinal correlative study of a single-arm phase II trial of neoadjuvant nivolumab in oral cavity squamous cell carcinoma. Subject-matched pre- and post-treatment PBMCs and tumors from three responders and three non-responders underwent genomic DNA-based TCRbeta sequencing. Genomic DNA was isolated from tumor tissue using the Maxwell RSC DNA from Tissue kit. For survey sequencing of tumor libraries, mostly around 4.9 ug of input genomic DNA was used, and two replicates were run per sample. TCRbeta libraries were prepared with the immunoSEQ hsTCRbeta kit according to the manufacturer's instructions. An Illumina NovaSeq 6000 S4 flow cell was used to sequence the final libraries, which had first been combined to 3 nM. The original methods were these. The immunoSEQ Analyzer handled quality control and preprocessing of the raw data. The analysis was restricted to productive rearrangements, with each unique CDR3 amino acid sequence defining a clonotype. Repertoire clonality was estimated as the Gini-Simpson index, which was calculated using the R package tcR. Student's t test was used to compare Gini indices, while Pearson correlation assessed associations with tumor size change. TCRdb took over this immuneACCESS table, retaining in-frame rearrangements with V and J assigned. Such tables are incomplete; in checked studies, under half of the missing clones stem from an unresolved V gene, and the remainder is unexplained. V and J calls and clone size are as listed in that table; D and trimming were resolved from the DNA. The sample table holds 20,000 to 25,000 clones, of which more than 40% were seen once. The ten largest clones represent around 38% of the sample.

Measured from the cysteine to the phenylalanine, the CDR3 is 11 residues long. CDR3 DNA only is kept here, 33 bases in frame from base 1. According to the germline V gene (reference sequence), CDR1 reads DFQATT and CDR2 reads SNEGSKA. V was cut back by 2 bases and J by 5 bases, leaving a gap of 6 bases between them. Points on this clone: Its antigen is currently not known. No clone much larger than this one lies a single base away; base qualities are absent.

Sequenced material: tumor tissue, taken after nivolumab (anti-PD-1) treatment. This sequence was found in a person aged 40 to 85 with oral cavity squamous cell carcinoma. Rearrangement joined TRBV20-1 to TRBJ2-5; there is no confident call for the D gene. CDR3 reads: CSARSRETQYF. The nucleotide sequence reads as follows: TGCAGTGCTAGATCGAGGGAGACCCAGTACTTC.